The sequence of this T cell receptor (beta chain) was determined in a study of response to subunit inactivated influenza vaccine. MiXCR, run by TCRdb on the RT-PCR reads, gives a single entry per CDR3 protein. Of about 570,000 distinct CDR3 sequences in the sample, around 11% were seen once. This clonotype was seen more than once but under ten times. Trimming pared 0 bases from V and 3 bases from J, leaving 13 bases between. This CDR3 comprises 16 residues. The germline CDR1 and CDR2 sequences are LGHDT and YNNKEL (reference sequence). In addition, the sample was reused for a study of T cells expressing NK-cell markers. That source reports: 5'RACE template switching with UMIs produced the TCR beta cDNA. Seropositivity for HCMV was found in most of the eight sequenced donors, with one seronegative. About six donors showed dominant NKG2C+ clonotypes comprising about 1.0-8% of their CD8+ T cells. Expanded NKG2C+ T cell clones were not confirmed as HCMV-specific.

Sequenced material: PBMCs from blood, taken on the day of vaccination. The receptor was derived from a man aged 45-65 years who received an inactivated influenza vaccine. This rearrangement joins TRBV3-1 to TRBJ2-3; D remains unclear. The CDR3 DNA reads TGTGCCAGCAGCCAAGATAATGCAGGTACTACAGATACGCAGTATTTT. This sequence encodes CASSQDNAGTTDTQYF.